The 27 T cell receptor beta chains below all came from one sample that was sequenced in a study of blood T cell repertoires in COVID-19. Assay: immunoSEQ multiplex PCR; the TCRdb copy retains only in-frame clones and omits some. This sample has 150,000 to 200,000 clones, with 84% found just once. Sequencing was performed on peripheral blood. Receptors were obtained from a man aged 30 to 39 with active or convalescent COVID-19.

The gene calls are TRBV11-3 and TRBJ1-6, with TRBD1 matching over 9 bases. Germline CDR1 is SGHNT and CDR2 is YENEEA. This CDR3 contains 15 residues. The ends lost 4 bases at V and 5 bases at J; junction bases unmatched: 3. This CDR3 reads CASSSRQGDNSPLHF. DNA for the CDR3: TGTGCCAGCAGCTCGCGACAGGGGGATAATTCACCCCTCCACTTT.

This clone was detected a few times. The rearrangement joins TRBV5-1 to TRBJ1-4, with no clear D. This CDR3 is built from 14 residues. In germline, CDR1 is SGHRS, CDR2 YFSETQ. Trimming removed 2 bases from V and 8 bases from J, with 13 bases in between. Written as DNA, the CDR3 is TGCGCCAGCAGCTTTACGAGCTTTGAAGAAAAACTGTTTTTT. Translated, it gives CASSFTSFEEKLFF.

The chain links TRBV6-5 to TRBJ2-2, with TRBD1 as a possible D gene (7 bases). Germline CDR1 MNHEY, CDR2 SVGAGI. Trimming shortened V by 6 bases and J by 3 bases, and 14 bases separated the two germline ends. This CDR3 is built from 15 residues. CDR3 in DNA: TGTGCCAGCAGATTCGACAGGGAGGACACCGGGGAGCTGTTTTTT. Translated, it gives CASRFDREDTGELFF.

The chain recombines TRBV30 with TRBJ2-1; TRBD2 matches at 7 bases. From germline, CDR1 is GTSNPN and CDR2 SVGIG (reference sequence). The CDR3 contains 17 residues. V lost 0 bases to trimming and J lost 3 bases; unmatched junction nucleotides: 11. The CDR3 loop reads CAWSVTGGPPFYNEQFF. The CDR3 nucleotides are TGTGCCTGGAGTGTAACGGGAGGCCCCCCATTCTACAATGAGCAGTTCTTC.

The chain joins TRBV4-3 to TRBJ2-7; the match to TRBD2 covers 7 bases. This CDR3 has 16 residues. The V gene's germline CDR1 is LGHNA and CDR2 YSLEER. The V gene end was trimmed by 0 bases and the J gene end by 5 bases; junction bases not matched to a gene: 10. CDR3 protein: CASSQEWREIPDEQYF. The DNA for the CDR3 is TGCGCCAGCAGCCAAGAATGGCGGGAGATTCCAGACGAGCAGTACTTC.

V usage is TRBV30 and J usage is TRBJ1-5; TRBD1 matches 7 bases. The CDR3 is 15 amino acids. V lost 0 bases and J lost 6; bases outside the gene matches: 8. Per the germline V gene, CDR1 is GTSNPN and CDR2 is SVGIG (reference sequence). The chain's CDR3 is CAWSVKGGQGQPQHF. CDR3 nucleotide sequence: TGTGCCTGGAGTGTAAAAGGGGGCCAGGGTCAGCCCCAGCATTTT. Full variable domain (remainder filled in from reference TRBV30 and TRBJ1-5): SQTIHQWPATLVQPVGSPLSLECTVEGTSNPNLYWYRQAAGRGLQLLFYSVGIGQISSEVPQNLSASRPQDRQFILSSKKLLLSDSGFYLCAWSVKGGQGQPQHFGDGTRLSIL.

The chain employs TRBV7-3 and TRBJ2-3, with D perhaps matching TRBD1 (5 bases). CDR3 length: 15 residues. Trimming left V 5 bases short and J 3 bases short, with 15 bases between. Germline V gene data show CDR1 as SGHTA and CDR2 as FQGTGA. CDR3 in amino acids: CASSPQAGITDTQYF. The CDR3 DNA reads as TGTGCCAGCAGCCCCCAGGCAGGGATTACAGATACGCAGTATTTT.

V is TRBV9 and J is TRBJ2-2; D ambiguous. The V gene lost 4 bases and the J gene lost 4 bases, with 5 bases spanning the gap. CDR1 is SGDLS and CDR2 is YYNGEE in the germline V gene. The CDR3 covers 12 residues. The CDR3 region has the DNA TGTGCCAGCAGCCTTGTCACCGGGGAGCTGTTTTTT. It translates to CASSLVTGELFF.

About this clone: Other DNA sequences in this specimen translate into the identical CDR3. This sequence joins TRBV30 and TRBJ1-5; 10 bases match TRBD1. This CDR3 region has 15 residues. V shed 1 base and J 2 bases; nucleotides not matched to a gene: 2. The germline CDR1 and CDR2 sequences are GTSNPN and SVGIG (reference sequence). CDR3 region: CAWSAGTGGNQPQHF. CDR3 bases: TGTGCCTGGAGTGCCGGGACAGGGGGCAATCAGCCCCAGCATTTT.

This chain uses TRBV19 with TRBJ1-4; D is perhaps TRBD1 (5 bases). This CDR3 spans 15 amino acids. From germline, CDR1 is LNHDA and CDR2 SQIVND (reference sequence). The V and J ends lost 3 bases and 4 bases respectively, with 12 bases between them. The CDR3 DNA follows: TGTGCCAGTAGTATTGGCGCGGGGGGTAATGAAAAACTGTTTTTT. It is translated as CASSIGAGGNEKLFF. Based on the CDR3 plus reference TRBV19 and TRBJ1-4, the full variable domain is DGGITQSPKYLFRKEGQNVTLSCEQNLNHDAMYWYRQDPGQGLRLIYYSQIVNDFQKGDIAEGYSVSREKKESFPLTVTSAQKNPTAFYLCASSIGAGGNEKLFFGSGTQLSVL.

This clone occurred once. V gene TRBV6-5 combines with J gene TRBJ2-2, with a tentative D call TRBD1 (5 bases). Looked up from germline, CDR1 is MNHEY and CDR2 is SVGAGI. V was trimmed by 9 bases and J by 5 bases, leaving 16 bases between them. The CDR3 is 14 amino acids. Here the CDR3 DNA reads TGTGCCAGTCTTGAAGGGGTAGAGACCGGGGAGCTGTTTTTT. Its protein is CASLEGVETGELFF.

This clone was detected only a few times. V usage is TRBV19 and J usage is TRBJ2-7; TRBD2 might be the D (7 bases). Germline V gives CDR1 LNHDA, CDR2 SQIVND (reference sequence). This CDR3 region has 14 residues. The V gene lost 6 bases and the J gene lost 3 bases, with 15 bases spanning the gap. CDR3 DNA: TGTGCCAGTAGCCCCGGGGGGCCCATCTACGAGCAGTACTTC. This gives the protein CASSPGGPIYEQYF.

Turning to this clone: At one end, the junction sequence differs from germline, possibly due to a read error. V and J are TRBV4-1 and TRBJ1-2, with 11 bases aligning to TRBD1. CDR1 MGHRA and CDR2 YSYEKL come from the germline V gene. CDR3 length equals 18 residues. The CDR3 DNA is TGCGCCAGCAGCAAAGACGAAGGACAGGGGGCGCTTTTGGGTGGCTACACCTTC. This sequence encodes CASSKDEGQGALLGGYTF.

This chain connects TRBV9 to TRBJ2-3; the match to TRBD2 covers 8 bases. The CDR3 loop spans 16 amino acids. Losses at the gene ends were 4 bases for V and 0 bases for J; bases not matched to a gene: 7. The germline V gene encodes CDR1 SGDLS and CDR2 YYNGEE. The CDR3 sequence: CASSLSGGPSTDTQYF. Here the CDR3 DNA reads TGTGCCAGCAGCTTGAGCGGGGGACCAAGCACAGATACGCAGTATTTT.

This clone has ten or more counts. The genes are TRBV19 and TRBJ2-4, with a possible D match to TRBD1 (5 bases). Deletions cut 6 bases from V and 7 bases from J, with 13 bases between. Per the germline V gene, CDR1 is LNHDA and CDR2 is SQIVND (reference sequence). The CDR3 has 13 residues. The CDR3 sequence: CASRGASENIQYF. In nucleotides, the CDR3 is TGTGCCAGTAGAGGGGCCAGTGAGAACATTCAGTACTTC.

The count of this clone is one. This chain joins TRBV5-1 and TRBJ2-3; 8 positions match TRBD1. The CDR3 consists of 14 residues. The germline V gene has CDR1 SGHRS and CDR2 YFSETQ. V lost 4 bases, J lost 4 bases, and 5 bases stayed unmatched. This CDR3 is CASSEGQDPDTQYF. The DNA of the CDR3 is TGCGCCAGCAGCGAGGGACAGGACCCAGATACGCAGTATTTT.

The genes are TRBV7-9 and TRBJ1-5, with TRBD1 identical over 8 bases. The germline V gene has CDR1 SEHNR and CDR2 FQNEAQ (reference sequence). V shed 4 bases, J shed 4 bases, and the junction held 9 bases outside the gene matches. The CDR3 is 16 amino acids. As DNA, the CDR3 is TGTGCCAGCAGCTCCAGACAGGACAGGGTAAATCAGCCCCAGCATTTT. Translation: CASSSRQDRVNQPQHF.

This clone was seen once. Written as DNA, the CDR3 is TGTGCCATCTCTATTTATCAGGGGCGCAGCTCTGGAAACACCATATATTTT. Residues: CAISIYQGRSSGNTIYF. V is TRBV10-3 and J is TRBJ1-3; perhaps TRBD1 as D (6 bases). Trimming took off 8 bases at V and 0 bases at J, with 20 bases between the two ends. The CDR3 totals 17 residues. Germline V CDR1 and CDR2: ENHRY, SYGVKD.

The chain couples TRBV7-2 to TRBJ2-3, with 7 nucleotides matching TRBD1. The CDR3 sequence is 16 residues long. Trimming took 5 bases from V and 1 from J; bases not matched to a gene: 9. Looked up from germline, CDR1 is SGHTA and CDR2 is FQGNSA. The DNA for the CDR3 is TGTGCCAGCAGCCCCGGACAGGCGCCGGGCACAGATACGCAGTATTTT. This gives the protein CASSPGQAPGTDTQYF.

The chain carries TRBV3-1 (or the pseudogene TRBV3-2) and TRBJ1-2; the match to TRBD1 covers 9 bases. The CDR3 covers 15 residues. The germline V gene has CDR1 LGHDT and CDR2 YNNKEL (reference sequence). Losses at the gene ends were 3 bases for V and 6 bases for J; bases not matched to a gene: 8. CDR3 nucleotides: TGTGCCAGCAGCCAGACGGGACAGGGCACACATGGCTACACCTTC. This sequence encodes CASSQTGQGTHGYTF.

The rearrangement links TRBV18 to TRBJ1-1; possible D gene TRBD1, 5 bases. The V gene's germline CDR1 is KGHSH and CDR2 LQKENI. V gave up 3 bases and J gave up 4 bases, with 6 bases separating them. CDR3 length: 12 residues. CDR3 residues: CASSPQGTEAFF. CDR3 DNA: TGTGCCAGCTCACCCCAGGGCACTGAAGCTTTCTTT.

V gene TRBV14 combines with J gene TRBJ1-5; D ambiguous. The CDR3 consists of 14 residues. Germline assignment: CDR1 SGHDN and CDR2 FVKESK. Deletions cut 4 bases from V and 4 bases from J, with 11 bases between. CDR3 amino acids: CASSPSGRNQPQHF. Here the CDR3 DNA reads TGTGCCAGCAGCCCCTCCGGGAGGAATCAGCCCCAGCATTTT.

The chain employs TRBV29-1 and TRBJ1-3, with TRBD1 identical over 9 bases. Germline trimming cut 0 bases from V and 8 bases from J; bases unmatched to any gene: 8. Per germline, CDR1 SQVTM and CDR2 ANQGSEA. CDR3 length: 15 amino acids. The CDR3 reads CSVEDRGDRDHTIYF. CDR3 in DNA: TGCAGCGTTGAAGATCGTGGGGACAGGGACCACACCATATATTTT. Filled out from reference TRBV29-1 and TRBJ1-3, the complete variable domain reads SAVISQKPSRDICQRGTSLTIQCQVDSQVTMMFWYRQQPGQSLTLIATANQGSEATYESGFVIDKFPISRPNLTFSTLTVSNMSPEDSSIYLCSVEDRGDRDHTIYFGEGSWLTVV.

The chain uses TRBV5-1 and TRBJ2-7; TRBD1 aligns across 7 bases. J was trimmed by 0 bases and V by 2 bases; bases with no gene match: 5. The CDR3 loop spans 15 amino acids. Germline V lookup: CDR1 SGHRS, CDR2 YFSETQ. This CDR3 is CASSLGQVISYEQYF. The CDR3 DNA is TGCGCCAGCAGCTTAGGACAGGTTATCTCCTACGAGCAGTACTTC.

The rearrangement joins TRBV3-1 (or the pseudogene TRBV3-2) to TRBJ1-2, with 8 bases aligning to TRBD1. CDR1 is LGHDT, CDR2 YNNKEL, per germline (reference sequence). The CDR3 covers 18 residues. After removal of 2 bases from V and 2 bases from J, the junction contained 13 bases not matched to a gene. The CDR3, as DNA: TGTGCCAGCAGCCAATCATATCGCACCCGGGACAGGAACTATGGCTACACCTTC. This gives the protein CASSQSYRTRDRNYGYTF.

The J gene is TRBJ1-5, the V gene TRBV19; 8 nucleotides agree with TRBD1. CDR1 LNHDA and CDR2 SQIVND come from the germline V gene (reference sequence). The V gene end was trimmed by 5 bases and the J gene end by 2 bases; junction bases not matched to a gene: 8. The CDR3 has 16 amino acids. As DNA, the CDR3 is TGTGCCAGTAGTCCCCTACCGACAGGGGGCAATCAGCCCCAGCATTTT. Its protein is CASSPLPTGGNQPQHF.

This clone was seen a few times. This chain connects TRBV7-9 to TRBJ2-7; D may be TRBD2 (6 bases). V was shortened by 1 base and J by 3 bases, with 16 bases between the two germline ends. Germline V gene data show CDR1 as SEHNR and CDR2 as FQNEAQ (reference sequence). The CDR3 has 16 residues. CDR3 sequence: CASSLESTGVGYEQYF. Written as DNA, the CDR3 is TGTGCCAGCAGCTTAGAATCAACGGGAGTTGGCTACGAGCAGTACTTC. The full variable domain, its missing parts supplied by reference TRBV7-9 and TRBJ2-7, is DTGVSQNPRHKITKRGQNVTFRCDPISEHNRLYWYRQTLGQGPEFLTYFQNEAQLEKSRLLSDRFSAERPKGSFSTLEIQRTEQGDSAMYLCASSLESTGVGYEQYFGPGTRLTVT.